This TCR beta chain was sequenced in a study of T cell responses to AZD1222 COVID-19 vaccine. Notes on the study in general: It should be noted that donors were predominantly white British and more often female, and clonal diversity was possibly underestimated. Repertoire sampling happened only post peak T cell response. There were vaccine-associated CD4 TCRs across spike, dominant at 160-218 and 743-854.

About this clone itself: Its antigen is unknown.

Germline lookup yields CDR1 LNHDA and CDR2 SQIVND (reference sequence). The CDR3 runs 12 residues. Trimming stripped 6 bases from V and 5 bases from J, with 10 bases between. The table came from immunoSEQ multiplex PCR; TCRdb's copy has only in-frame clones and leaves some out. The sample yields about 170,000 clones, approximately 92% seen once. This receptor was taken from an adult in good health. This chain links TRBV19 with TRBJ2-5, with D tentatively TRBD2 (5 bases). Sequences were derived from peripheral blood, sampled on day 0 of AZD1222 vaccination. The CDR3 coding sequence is TGTGCCAGTAGATCCCCGGGGGAGACCCAGTACTTC. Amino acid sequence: CASRSPGETQYF.